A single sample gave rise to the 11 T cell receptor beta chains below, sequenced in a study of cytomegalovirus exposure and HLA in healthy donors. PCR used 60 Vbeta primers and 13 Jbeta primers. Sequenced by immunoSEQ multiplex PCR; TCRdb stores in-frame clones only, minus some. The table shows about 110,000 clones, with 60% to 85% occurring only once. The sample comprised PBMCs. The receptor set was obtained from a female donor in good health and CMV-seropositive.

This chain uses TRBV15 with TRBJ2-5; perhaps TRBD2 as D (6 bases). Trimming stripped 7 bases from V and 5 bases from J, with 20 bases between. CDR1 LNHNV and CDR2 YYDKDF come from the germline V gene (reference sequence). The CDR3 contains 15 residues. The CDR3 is CATTKSMLALETQYF. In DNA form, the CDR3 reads TGTGCCACCACGAAGTCTATGCTAGCGTTGGAGACCCAGTACTTC.

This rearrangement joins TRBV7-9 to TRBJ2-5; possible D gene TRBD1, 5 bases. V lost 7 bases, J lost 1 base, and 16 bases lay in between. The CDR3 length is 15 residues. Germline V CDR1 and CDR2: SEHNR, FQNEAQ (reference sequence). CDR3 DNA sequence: TGTGCCAGCACCACAGGTTGGGTACTCCAAGAGACCCAGTACTTC. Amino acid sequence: CASTTGWVLQETQYF.

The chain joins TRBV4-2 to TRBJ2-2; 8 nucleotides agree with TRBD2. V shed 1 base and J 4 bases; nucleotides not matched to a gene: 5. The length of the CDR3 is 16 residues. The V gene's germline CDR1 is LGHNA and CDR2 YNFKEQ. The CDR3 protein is CASSQVITSGTGELFF. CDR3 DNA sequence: TGTGCCAGCAGCCAAGTAATAACTAGCGGCACCGGGGAGCTGTTTTTT.

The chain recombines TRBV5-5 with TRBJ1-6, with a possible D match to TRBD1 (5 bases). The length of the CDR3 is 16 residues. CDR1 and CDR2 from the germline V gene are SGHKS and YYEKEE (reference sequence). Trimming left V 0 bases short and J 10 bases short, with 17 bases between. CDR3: CASSLALGGEPSPLHF. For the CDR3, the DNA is TGTGCCAGCAGCTTGGCCCTCGGGGGGGAGCCCTCACCCCTCCACTTT.

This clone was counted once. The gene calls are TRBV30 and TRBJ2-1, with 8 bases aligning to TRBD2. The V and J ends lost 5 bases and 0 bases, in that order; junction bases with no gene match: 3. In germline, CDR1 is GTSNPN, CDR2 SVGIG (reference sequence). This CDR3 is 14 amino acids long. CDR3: CAWQRGSSYNEQFF. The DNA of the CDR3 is TGTGCCTGGCAGCGGGGGAGCTCCTACAATGAGCAGTTCTTC.

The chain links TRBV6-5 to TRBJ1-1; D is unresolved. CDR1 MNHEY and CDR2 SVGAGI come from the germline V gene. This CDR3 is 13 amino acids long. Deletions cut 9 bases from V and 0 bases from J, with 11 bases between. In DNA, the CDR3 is TGTGCCAGTTTGGAGTACATGAACACTGAAGCTTTCTTT. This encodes CASLEYMNTEAFF.

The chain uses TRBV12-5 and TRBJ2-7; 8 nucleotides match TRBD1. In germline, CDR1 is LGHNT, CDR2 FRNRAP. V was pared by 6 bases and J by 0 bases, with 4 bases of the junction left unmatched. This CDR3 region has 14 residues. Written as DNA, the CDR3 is TGTGCTAGTGGGACCGGGACAGGCTCCTACGAGCAGTACTTC. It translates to CASGTGTGSYEQYF. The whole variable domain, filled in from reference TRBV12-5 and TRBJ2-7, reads DARVTQTPRHKVTEMGQEVTMRCQPILGHNTVFWYRQTMMQGLELLAYFRNRAPLDDSGMPKDRFSAEMPDATLATLKIQPSEPRDSAVYFCASGTGTGSYEQYFGPGTRLTVT.

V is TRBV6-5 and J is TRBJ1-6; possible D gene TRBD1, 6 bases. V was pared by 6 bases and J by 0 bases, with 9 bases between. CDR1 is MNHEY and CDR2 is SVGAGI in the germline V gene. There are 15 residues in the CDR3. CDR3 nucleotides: TGTGCCAGCAGGAGGGACACCTCCTATAATTCACCCCTCCACTTT. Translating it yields CASRRDTSYNSPLHF.

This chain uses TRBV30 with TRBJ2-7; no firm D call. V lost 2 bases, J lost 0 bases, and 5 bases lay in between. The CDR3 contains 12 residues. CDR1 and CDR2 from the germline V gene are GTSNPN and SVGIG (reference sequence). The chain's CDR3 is CAWSFLSYEQYF. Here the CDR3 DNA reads TGTGCCTGGAGTTTTCTCTCCTACGAGCAGTACTTC.

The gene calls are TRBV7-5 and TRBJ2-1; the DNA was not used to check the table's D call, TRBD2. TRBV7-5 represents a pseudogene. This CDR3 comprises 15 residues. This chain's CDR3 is CARSRGLAGNNEQFF. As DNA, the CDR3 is TGTGCCAGAAGCCGAGGGCTAGCGGGCAACAATGAGCAGTTCTTC.

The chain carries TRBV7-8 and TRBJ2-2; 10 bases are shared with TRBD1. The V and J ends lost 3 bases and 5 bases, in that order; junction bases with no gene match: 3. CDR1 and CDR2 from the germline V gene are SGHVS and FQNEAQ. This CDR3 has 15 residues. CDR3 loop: CASSFWTGGTGELFF. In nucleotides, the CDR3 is TGTGCCAGCAGCTTTTGGACAGGGGGTACCGGGGAGCTGTTTTTT.